This T cell receptor beta chain came from a study of shared clonotypes between healthy human individuals. Assay: immunoSEQ multiplex PCR; the TCRdb copy retains only in-frame clones and omits some. Among about 1.1 million clones listed, roughly 77% were seen once. Findings and limits, study-wide: In a few donors, around 5.5% of naive CD4 clonotypes appeared in common.

Trimming took 8 bases from V and 0 from J, leaving 17 bases between them. The CDR3 runs 15 residues. Looked up from germline, CDR1 is MNHEY and CDR2 is SMNVEV (reference sequence). As to this clone: What it binds is not known.

This TCR derives from a man younger than 35 in good health. Some clones in this sample may be carry-over from other donors' samples. The specimen was memory CD4+ T cells from PBMCs. Subset denoted: CD45RA-negative fraction. The chain links TRBV27 to TRBJ2-7; D unclear. CDR3 sequence: CASPSGRGSSYEQYF. As DNA, the CDR3 is TGTGCCAGCCCCTCGGGCCGTGGAAGCTCCTACGAGCAGTACTTC.